The 16 T cell receptor beta chains below all came from one sample that was sequenced in a study of shared clonotypes between healthy human individuals. Measured with immunoSEQ multiplex PCR; TCRdb has only the in-frame clones, and not every one. The table records roughly 2.5 million clones, around nine tenths of them present only once. Input material: naive CD4+ T cells sorted from blood. Subset noted: CD45RA+ positively selected. Source of these receptors: a man aged 18-30 years in good health.

This clone occurred once. One end of the junction varies from germline; a read error may be responsible. The J gene is TRBJ1-1, the V gene TRBV19; the D gene is possibly TRBD1 (6 bases). CDR1 and CDR2 from the germline V gene are LNHDA and SQIVND (reference sequence). The CDR3 has 15 amino acids. The CDR3 region has the DNA TGTGCCAGTAGTTTGTGGGACAAACGGAACACTAAAGCTTTCTTT. This sequence encodes CASSLWDKRNTKAFF.

The CDR3 reads CASSLVSRVDEQYF. CDR3 DNA sequence: TGTGCCAGCAGCTTAGTTTCCCGGGTAGACGAGCAGTACTTC. The chain couples TRBV7-8 to TRBJ2-5; D gene unclear. TRBJ2-7 matches the DNA end more closely, so the J call is doubtful. Germline assignment: CDR1 SGHVS and CDR2 FQNEAQ. The CDR3 runs to 14 residues.

The chain combines TRBV5-1 with TRBJ2-3; 8 bases line up with TRBD2. With V trimmed by 1 base and J by 6 bases, 10 bases remained unmatched. Germline V lookup: CDR1 SGHRS, CDR2 YFSETQ. The CDR3 covers 16 residues. In DNA, the CDR3 is TGCGCCAGCAGCTTGTTGCCGGGAGGGTCAGCTGATACGCAGTATTTT. Its translation is CASSLLPGGSADTQYF.

This clone was recorded once. This sequence joins TRBV7-8 and TRBJ1-1, with a weak D call TRBD1 (5 bases). The CDR3 consists of 15 residues. Germline V CDR1 and CDR2: SGHVS, FQNEAQ. V was trimmed by 1 base and J by 2 bases, leaving 11 bases between them. This CDR3 is CASSLDETVNTEAFF. CDR3 sequence (DNA): TGTGCCAGCAGCTTAGATGAGACAGTTAACACTGAAGCTTTCTTT.

The chain carries TRBV10-3 and TRBJ1-6, with D tentatively TRBD1 (6 bases). The CDR3 has 14 residues. With 7 bases removed from V and 4 bases from J, the gap between germline ends came to 11 bases. Germline CDR1 is ENHRY and CDR2 is SYGVKD. The CDR3 nucleotides read TGTGCCATCATGGACAGTGCTTATAATTCACCCCTCCACTTT. Translating gives CAIMDSAYNSPLHF.

The gene calls are TRBV27 and TRBJ2-1; TRBD2 matches at 8 bases. This CDR3 has 16 residues. V dropped 5 bases and J dropped 1; count of bases not matched to a gene: 7. CDR1 is MNHEY and CDR2 is SMNVEV in the germline V gene (reference sequence). CDR3 nucleotides: TGTGCCAGCAGTCGCATCGGGGGGGGTTCCTACAATGAGCAGTTCTTC. Translated: CASSRIGGGSYNEQFF.

This clone was seen only a few times. This chain links TRBV6-1 with TRBJ1-4; TRBD1 is a possible D gene (5 bases). V dropped 7 bases and J dropped 8 bases, with 11 bases sitting between them. The CDR3 consists of 12 residues. Germline lookup yields CDR1 MNHNS and CDR2 SASEGT. The CDR3 here is CASTMTVEKLFF. CDR3 nucleotides: TGTGCCAGCACCATGACAGTCGAAAAACTGTTTTTT.

V gene TRBV5-4 combines with J gene TRBJ2-7; TRBD2 agrees at 10 bases. This CDR3 is 14 amino acids long. V dropped 4 bases and J dropped 5; count of bases not matched to a gene: 6. Germline CDR1 and CDR2: SGHNT and YYREEE (reference sequence). Written as DNA, the CDR3 is TGTGCCAGCAGCATTCGGACTAGCGGCGACGAGCAGTACTTC. Protein product: CASSIRTSGDEQYF.

The chain links TRBV30 to TRBJ1-5; D is unresolved. Germline loops: CDR1 GTSNPN, CDR2 SVGIG (reference sequence). V lost 0 bases and J lost 4, with 7 bases in between. The CDR3 is 13 residues long. CDR3 nucleotides: TGTGCCTGGAGTGTACGATGGAATCAGCCCCAGCATTTT. Translating it yields CAWSVRWNQPQHF.

The rearrangement links TRBV7-8 to TRBJ1-3, with TRBD1 matching over 9 bases. Germline lookup yields CDR1 SGHVS and CDR2 FQNEAQ. This CDR3 comprises 17 residues. J gave up 2 bases and V 2 bases, and 7 bases lay outside the gene matches. The CDR3 sequence: CASSLSPRQGAGNTIYF. The CDR3 DNA is TGTGCCAGCAGCTTATCCCCTCGACAGGGGGCTGGAAACACCATATATTTT. Drawing the rest from reference TRBV7-8 and TRBJ1-3, the complete variable domain is GAGVSQSPRYKVAKRGQDVALRCDPISGHVSLFWYQQALGQGPEFLTYFQNEAQLDKSGLPSDRFFAERPEGSVSTLKIQRTQQEDSAVYLCASSLSPRQGAGNTIYFGEGSWLTVV.

The rearrangement uses TRBV5-1 and TRBJ1-4; TRBD1 might be the D (5 bases). CDR3 length: 16 amino acids. CDR1 is SGHRS and CDR2 is YFSETQ in the germline V gene. Trimming shortened V by 2 bases and J by 7 bases, and 18 bases separated the two germline ends. The CDR3 region has the DNA TGCGCCAGCAGCTTTGATCGCCAGGGTGTAGGTGAAAAACTGTTTTTT. It encodes CASSFDRQGVGEKLFF. The full variable domain, completed using reference TRBV5-1 and TRBJ1-4, is KAGVTQTPRYLIKTRGQQVTLSCSPISGHRSVSWYQQTPGQGLQFLFEYFSETQRNKGNFPGRFSGRQFSNSRSEMNVSTLELGDSALYLCASSFDRQGVGEKLFFGSGTQLSVL.

The chain has TRBV5-1 and TRBJ2-1; D ambiguous. Per germline, CDR1 SGHRS and CDR2 YFSETQ. Trimming shortened V by 4 bases and J by 6 bases, and 11 bases separated the two germline ends. This CDR3 comprises 13 residues. CDR3 coding DNA: TGCGCCAGCAGCCCTGACTGGACCAATGAGCAGTTCTTC. Its protein product is CASSPDWTNEQFF.

This sequence joins TRBV14 and TRBJ2-2; D might be TRBD1 (6 bases). The CDR3 sequence is 16 residues long. Germline CDR1 reads SGHDN; CDR2 reads FVKESK. V gave up 4 bases and J gave up 2 bases, with 14 bases separating them. For the CDR3, the DNA is TGTGCCAGCAGCCCACAGGGCTGGTATAACACCGGGGAGCTGTTTTTT. It translates to CASSPQGWYNTGELFF.

Here the CDR3 DNA reads TGTGCCAGCAGCCATCGAGACGAGCAGTACTTC. Protein: CASSHRDEQYF. The rearrangement uses TRBV7-9 and TRBJ2-7; D is unclear. Germline V gives CDR1 SEHNR, CDR2 FQNEAQ (reference sequence). The CDR3 runs 11 residues. V was trimmed by 5 bases and J by 5 bases, leaving 7 bases between them. Together with reference TRBV7-9 and TRBJ2-7, the CDR3 gives the full variable domain: DTGVSQNPRHKITKRGQNVTFRCDPISEHNRLYWYRQTLGQGPEFLTYFQNEAQLEKSRLLSDRFSAERPKGSFSTLEIQRTEQGDSAMYLCASSHRDEQYFGPGTRLTVT.

This sequence joins TRBV6-1 and TRBJ1-6; 7 nucleotides line up with TRBD1. After removal of 7 bases from V and 6 bases from J, the junction contained 9 bases not matched to a gene. Germline V gives CDR1 MNHNS, CDR2 SASEGT. CDR3 length: 15 amino acids. The CDR3 region is CASITAGQANSPLHF. CDR3 nucleotide sequence: TGTGCCAGCATTACAGCAGGACAGGCTAATTCACCCCTCCACTTT.

Comments on this clone: This sample includes further DNA sequences coding for the same CDR3. The chain is built from TRBV30 and TRBJ1-3, with no clear D. The CDR3 runs to 12 residues. V gave up 0 bases and J gave up 4 bases, with 4 bases separating them. Germline lookup yields CDR1 GTSNPN and CDR2 SVGIG (reference sequence). In nucleotides, the CDR3 is TGTGCCTGGAGTGTGGGGGGAAACACCATATATTTT. Protein: CAWSVGGNTIYF.